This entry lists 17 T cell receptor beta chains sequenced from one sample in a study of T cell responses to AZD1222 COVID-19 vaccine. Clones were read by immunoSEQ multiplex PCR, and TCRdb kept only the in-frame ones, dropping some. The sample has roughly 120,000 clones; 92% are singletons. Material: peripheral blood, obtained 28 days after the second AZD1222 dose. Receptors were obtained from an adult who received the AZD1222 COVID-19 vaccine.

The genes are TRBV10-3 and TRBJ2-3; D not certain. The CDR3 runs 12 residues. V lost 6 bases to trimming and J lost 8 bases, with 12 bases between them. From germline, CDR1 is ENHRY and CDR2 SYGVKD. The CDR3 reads CAISRGPGTQYF. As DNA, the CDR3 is TGTGCCATCAGCCGCGGACCGGGTACGCAGTATTTT.

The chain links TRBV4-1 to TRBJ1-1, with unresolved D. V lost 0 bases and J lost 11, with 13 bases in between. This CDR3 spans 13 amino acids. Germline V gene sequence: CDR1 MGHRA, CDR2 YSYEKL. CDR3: CASSQDTTPGAFF. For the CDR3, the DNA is TGCGCCAGCAGCCAAGATACCACTCCGGGGGCTTTCTTT.

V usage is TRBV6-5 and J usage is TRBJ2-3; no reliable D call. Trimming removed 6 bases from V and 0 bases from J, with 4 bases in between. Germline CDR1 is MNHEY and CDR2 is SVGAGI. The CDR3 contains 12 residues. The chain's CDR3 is CASRDSTDTQYF. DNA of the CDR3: TGTGCCAGCAGGGACAGCACAGATACGCAGTATTTT.

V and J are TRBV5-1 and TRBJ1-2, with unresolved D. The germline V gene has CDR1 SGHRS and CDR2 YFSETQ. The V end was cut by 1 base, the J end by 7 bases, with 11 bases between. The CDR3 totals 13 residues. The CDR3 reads CASSLSPGFGYTF. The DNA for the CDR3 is TGCGCCAGCAGCTTGAGTCCGGGGTTTGGCTACACCTTC.

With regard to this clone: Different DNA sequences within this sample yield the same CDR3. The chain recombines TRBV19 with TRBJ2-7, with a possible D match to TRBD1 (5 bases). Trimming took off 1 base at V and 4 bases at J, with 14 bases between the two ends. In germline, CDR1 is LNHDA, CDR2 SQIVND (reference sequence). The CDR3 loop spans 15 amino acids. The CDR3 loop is CASSIGGQGPYEQYF. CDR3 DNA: TGTGCCAGTAGTATAGGCGGCCAGGGCCCTTACGAGCAGTACTTC.

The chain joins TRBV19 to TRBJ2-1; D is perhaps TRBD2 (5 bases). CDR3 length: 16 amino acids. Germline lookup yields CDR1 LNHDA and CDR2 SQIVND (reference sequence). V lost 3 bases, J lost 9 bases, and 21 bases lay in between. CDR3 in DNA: TGTGCCAGTAGTATGGGCCACCAGCTAGCTTGGGGTGAGCAGTTCTTC. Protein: CASSMGHQLAWGEQFF.

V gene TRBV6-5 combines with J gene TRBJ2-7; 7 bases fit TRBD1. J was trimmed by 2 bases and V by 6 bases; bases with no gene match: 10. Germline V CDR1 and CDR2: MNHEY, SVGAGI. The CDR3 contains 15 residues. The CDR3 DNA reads TGTGCCAGCAGCCCGGACAGGCCTAGTACCTACGAGCAGTACTTC. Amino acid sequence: CASSPDRPSTYEQYF.

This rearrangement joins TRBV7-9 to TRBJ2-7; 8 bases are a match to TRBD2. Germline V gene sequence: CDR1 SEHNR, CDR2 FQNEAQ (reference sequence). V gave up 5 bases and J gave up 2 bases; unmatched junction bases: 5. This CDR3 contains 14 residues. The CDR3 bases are TGTGCCAGCAGCCAACGGGGGGGCCCCTACGAGCAGTACTTC. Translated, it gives CASSQRGGPYEQYF.

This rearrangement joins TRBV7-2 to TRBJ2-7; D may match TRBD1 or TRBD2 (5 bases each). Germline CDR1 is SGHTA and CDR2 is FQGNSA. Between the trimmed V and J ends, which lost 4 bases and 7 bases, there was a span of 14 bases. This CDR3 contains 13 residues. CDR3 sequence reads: CASSSSGWREQYF. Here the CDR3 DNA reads TGTGCCAGCAGCTCGTCAGGGTGGAGGGAGCAGTACTTC.

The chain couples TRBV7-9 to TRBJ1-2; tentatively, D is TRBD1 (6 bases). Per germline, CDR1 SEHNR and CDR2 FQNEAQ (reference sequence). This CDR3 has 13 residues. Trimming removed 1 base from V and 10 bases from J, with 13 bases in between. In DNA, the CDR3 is TGTGCCAGCAGCTTAGGATGGGGGGCCGACTACACCTTC. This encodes CASSLGWGADYTF.

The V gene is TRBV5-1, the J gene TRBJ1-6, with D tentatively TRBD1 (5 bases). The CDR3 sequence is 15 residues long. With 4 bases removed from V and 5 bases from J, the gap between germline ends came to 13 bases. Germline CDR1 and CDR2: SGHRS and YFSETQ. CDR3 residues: CASSPGVYDNSPLHF. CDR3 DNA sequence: TGCGCCAGCAGCCCGGGGGTCTACGATAATTCACCCCTCCACTTT.

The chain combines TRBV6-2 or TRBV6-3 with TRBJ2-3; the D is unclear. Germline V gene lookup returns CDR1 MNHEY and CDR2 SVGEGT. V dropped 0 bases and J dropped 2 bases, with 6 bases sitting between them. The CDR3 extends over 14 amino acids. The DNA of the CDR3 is TGTGCCAGCAGTTACTCGGCCTACACAGATACGCAGTATTTT. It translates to CASSYSAYTDTQYF.

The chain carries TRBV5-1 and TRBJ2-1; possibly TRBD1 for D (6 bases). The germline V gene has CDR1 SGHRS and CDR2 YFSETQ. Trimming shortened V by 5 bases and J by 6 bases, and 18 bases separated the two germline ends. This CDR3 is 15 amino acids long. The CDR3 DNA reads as TGCGCCAGCAGAGGTACAGGGTGGTCGGGCAATGAGCAGTTCTTC. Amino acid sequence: CASRGTGWSGNEQFF.

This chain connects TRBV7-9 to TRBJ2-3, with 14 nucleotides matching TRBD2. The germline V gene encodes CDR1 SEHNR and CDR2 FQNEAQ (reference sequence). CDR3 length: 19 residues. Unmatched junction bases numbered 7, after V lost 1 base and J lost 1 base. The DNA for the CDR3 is TGTGCCAGCAGCTTAGTGGGACTAGCGGGGGCCCGAGGCACAGATACGCAGTATTTT. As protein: CASSLVGLAGARGTDTQYF.

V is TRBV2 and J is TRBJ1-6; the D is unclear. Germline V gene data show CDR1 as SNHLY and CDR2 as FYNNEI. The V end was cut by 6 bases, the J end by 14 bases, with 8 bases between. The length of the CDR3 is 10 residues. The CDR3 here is CASSLGSLHF. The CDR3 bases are TGTGCCAGCAGCCTAGGGTCCCTCCACTTT.

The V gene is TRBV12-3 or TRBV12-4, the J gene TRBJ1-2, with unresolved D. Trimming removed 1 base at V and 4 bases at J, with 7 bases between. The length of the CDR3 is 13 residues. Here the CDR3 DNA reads TGTGCCAGCAGTTTAGACAGCAGCTATGGCTACACCTTC. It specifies CASSLDSSYGYTF.

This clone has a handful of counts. In nucleotides, the CDR3 is TGTGCCAGCAGTTTCATACAGGGGGCGAACACTGAAGCTTTCTTT. This codes for CASSFIQGANTEAFF. The rearrangement joins TRBV27 to TRBJ1-1; 9 positions match TRBD1. J gave up 1 base and V 3 bases, and 3 bases lay outside the gene matches. CDR3 length: 15 amino acids. In germline, CDR1 is MNHEY, CDR2 SMNVEV (reference sequence).